The clone carrying this T cell receptor (beta chain) turned up a few times. Its antigen remains unknown. MiXCR, run by TCRdb on the 5' RACE reads, gives a single entry per CDR3 protein. The sample holds 50,000 to 65,000 distinct CDR3 sequences, around 8.4% seen once. This specimen comes from a study of spatial heterogeneity in lung cancer. Overall study: Averaged across combinations, each unique TCR and UMI pairing appeared more than ten times in raw reads, which were uncorrected. Study findings and constraints: Resection blood, more than follow-up blood, showed ubiquitous expanded tumor TCRs.

The time point denotes: sample taken at primary tumor resection. Tumor, nontumor lung or frozen PBMC supplied whole RNA that was sequenced unsorted. Patients with untreated early-stage non-small cell lung cancer, numbering some 72, were the donors. V was shortened by 5 bases and J by 3 bases, with 16 bases between the two germline ends. The CDR3 is 15 residues long. Per the germline V gene, CDR1 is SGHRS and CDR2 is YFSETQ. The sample consisted of PBMCs, taken at surgery. The receptor's source is a female donor with early-stage non-small cell lung cancer. The chain combines TRBV5-1 with TRBJ2-3; D might be TRBD1 (6 bases). CDR3 protein: CASRPGHPRTDTQYF. The CDR3 DNA is TGCGCCAGCAGACCGGGACACCCACGTACAGATACGCAGTATTTT.